These T cell receptor beta chains were read from a single sample in a study of vaccination and CD4 T cells after COVID-19. These receptors' targets are unknown. TCRdb passed the PCR reads through MiXCR, listing each CDR3 protein once. The sample holds 15,000 to 25,000 distinct CDR3 sequences, 55% seen once. Input material: CD4+ T cells from blood, cultured in vitro. These receptor sequences come from a human donor who had recovered from COVID-19. Each CDR3 is given with its conserved first and last residue.

CDR3aa,v_gene,j_gene
CASSIDIYGYTF,TRBV28,TRBJ1-2
CASSQTSPSTDTQYF,TRBV5-1,TRBJ2-3
CAISIGPINQPQHF,TRBV10-3,TRBJ1-5
CAISESGQAWGYTF,TRBV10-3,TRBJ1-2
CASTATSGGRGTQYF,TRBV12-3/TRBV12-4,TRBJ2-5
CASSQDYGNEQFF,TRBV4-3,TRBJ2-1
CASSVELAGTYEQYF,TRBV9,TRBJ2-7
CASSSTGTTNEKLFF,TRBV7-9,TRBJ1-4
CAISEVRQPQHF,TRBV10-3,TRBJ1-5
CASTRTGLQNTGELFF,TRBV19,TRBJ2-2
CASSLGVGIQYF,TRBV7-9,TRBJ2-4
CASRGTGGYNEQFF,TRBV10-2,TRBJ2-1
CASRMGQGGGITQYF,TRBV6-1,TRBJ2-3
CASSLVGVSSGANVLTF,TRBV7-8,TRBJ2-6
CASSYIAGQGAKNIQYF,TRBV12-3/TRBV12-4,TRBJ2-4
CASSFMGSQPQHF,TRBV28,TRBJ1-5
CASTRPRGTDTQYF,TRBV6-2/TRBV6-3,TRBJ2-3
CATQTSGSVETQYF,TRBV19,TRBJ2-5
CASSKGERHSRYNEQFF,TRBV21-1,TRBJ2-1
CSARGGSRGGTEAFF,TRBV20-1,TRBJ1-1
CASSEMRYEQFF,TRBV6-1,TRBJ2-1
CASRGQGRKETQYF,TRBV27,TRBJ2-5
CAINEGDRTNQPQHF,TRBV10-3,TRBJ1-5
CASSFDPQGLANYNEQFF,TRBV12-1,TRBJ2-1
CASSLLLAGGLAKNIQYF,TRBV7-9,TRBJ2-4